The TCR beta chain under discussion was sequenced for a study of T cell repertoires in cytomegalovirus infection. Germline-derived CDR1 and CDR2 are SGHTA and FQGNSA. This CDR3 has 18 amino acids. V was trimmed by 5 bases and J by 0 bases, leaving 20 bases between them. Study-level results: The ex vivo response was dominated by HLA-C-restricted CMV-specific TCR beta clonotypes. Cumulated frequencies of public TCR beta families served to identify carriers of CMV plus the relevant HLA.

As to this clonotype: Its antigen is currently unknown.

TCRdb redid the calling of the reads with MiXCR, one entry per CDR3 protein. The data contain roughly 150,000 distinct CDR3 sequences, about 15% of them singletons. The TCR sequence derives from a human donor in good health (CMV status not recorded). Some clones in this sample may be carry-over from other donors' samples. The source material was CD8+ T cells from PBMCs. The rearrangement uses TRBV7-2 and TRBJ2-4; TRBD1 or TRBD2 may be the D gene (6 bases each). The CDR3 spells CASSIQGGSKGAKNIQYF. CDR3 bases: TGTGCCAGCAGCATACAAGGGGGGTCGAAGGGAGCCAAAAACATTCAGTACTTC.